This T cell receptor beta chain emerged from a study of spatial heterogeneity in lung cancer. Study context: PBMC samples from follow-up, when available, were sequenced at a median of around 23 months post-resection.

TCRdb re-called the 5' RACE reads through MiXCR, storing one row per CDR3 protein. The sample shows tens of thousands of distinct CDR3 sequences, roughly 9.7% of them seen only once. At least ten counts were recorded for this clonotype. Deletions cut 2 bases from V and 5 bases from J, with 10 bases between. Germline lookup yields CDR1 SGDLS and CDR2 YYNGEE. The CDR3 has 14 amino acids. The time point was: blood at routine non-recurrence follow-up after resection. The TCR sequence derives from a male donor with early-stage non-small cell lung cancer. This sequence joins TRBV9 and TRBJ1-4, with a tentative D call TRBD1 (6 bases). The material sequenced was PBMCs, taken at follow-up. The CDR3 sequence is CASSVQGTNEKLFF. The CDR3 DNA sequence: TGTGCCAGCAGCGTGCAGGGGACGAATGAAAAACTGTTTTTT.